The rows below give T cell receptor beta chains drawn from one sample of a study of T cells in Graves' hyperthyroidism and ophthalmopathy. Via MiXCR, TCRdb re-called the multiplex PCR reads, giving one row per CDR3 protein. Here the sample spans under 300,000 distinct CDR3 sequences, around a quarter being singletons. Sequenced material: blood. All receptors derive from a man aged 40-50 years with Graves' hyperthyroidism that later progressed to Graves' ophthalmopathy. The CDR3 runs from the conserved cysteine through the conserved F or W. Each record gives: clone size, D gene, V gene, J gene, CDR3 DNA, CDR3 protein. A D gene is named only where the DNA matches it firmly. For some rows the clone size is stated as once, few or many, or as a class when expanded; others skip it.

clone size: many; D gene: TRBD1; V gene: TRBV29-1; J gene: TRBJ2-5; CDR3 DNA: TGCAGCGTTCAGCAGGGGGCCGAGACCCAGTACTTC; CDR3 protein: CSVQQGAETQYF
clone size: -; D gene: TRBD1; V gene: TRBV6-5; J gene: TRBJ2-4; CDR3 DNA: TGTGCCAGCAGTTCACTTGGGACAGGGGGGTTGGGAAACATTCAGTACTTC; CDR3 protein: CASSSLGTGGLGNIQYF
clone size: many; D gene: -; V gene: TRBV7-8; J gene: TRBJ2-2; CDR3 DNA: TGTGCCAGCTCGCGGGGCCCAACTGGGACCGGGGAGCTGTTTTTT; CDR3 protein: CASSRGPTGTGELFF
clone size: -; D gene: -; V gene: TRBV6-1; J gene: TRBJ1-1; CDR3 DNA: TGTGCCAGCAGTGAAGCTGTCAAGGAGAACACTGAAGCTTTCTTT; CDR3 protein: CASSEAVKENTEAFF
clone size: many; D gene: -; V gene: TRBV30; J gene: TRBJ1-1; CDR3 DNA: TGTGCCTGGAGTGTAACCGGGGTTCTAGGGGGTAGAGCTTTCTTT; CDR3 protein: CAWSVTGVLGGRAFF
clone size: -; D gene: -; V gene: TRBV2; J gene: TRBJ1-2; CDR3 DNA: TGTGCCAGCAGTGGTAACAGCAACTATGGCTACACCTTC; CDR3 protein: CASSGNSNYGYTF
clone size: -; D gene: -; V gene: TRBV12-3/TRBV12-4; J gene: TRBJ1-1; CDR3 DNA: TGTGCCATCAGTTTTTTCCCGGAGCACACTGAAGCTTTCTTT; CDR3 protein: CAISFFPEHTEAFF
clone size: -; D gene: -; V gene: TRBV7-6; J gene: TRBJ1-1; CDR3 DNA: TGTGCCAGCAGCCGGCGACTGGAAACTGAAGCTTTCTTT; CDR3 protein: CASSRRLETEAFF
clone size: many; D gene: -; V gene: TRBV6-5; J gene: TRBJ2-7; CDR3 DNA: TGTGCCAGCAGTTATACGATCTCCCACGAGCAGTACTTC; CDR3 protein: CASSYTISHEQYF
clone size: -; D gene: TRBD1; V gene: TRBV28; J gene: TRBJ1-6; CDR3 DNA: TGTGCCAGCAGTGGAGGACAGGCGATGAATTCACCCCTCCACTTT; CDR3 protein: CASSGGQAMNSPLHF
clone size: once; D gene: -; V gene: TRBV27; J gene: TRBJ2-5; CDR3 DNA: TGTGCCAGCAGTTTTGAGGCCGGTCCCTTCGAGACCCAGTACTTC; CDR3 protein: CASSFEAGPFETQYF
clone size: many; D gene: TRBD1; V gene: TRBV20-1; J gene: TRBJ1-6; CDR3 DNA: TGCAGTGCTAGAGGTCAGGGGGGAAATTCACCCCTCCACTTT; CDR3 protein: CSARGQGGNSPLHF